The entry that follows covers one T cell receptor (beta chain) sequence. Germline V gene sequence: CDR1 SEHNR, CDR2 FQNEAQ (reference sequence). The CDR3 has 19 residues. J lost 7 bases, V lost 3 bases, and 16 bases had no gene match. This sample was taken from a study of CD8+ T cells in alopecia areata. Documented treatment: oral pan-JAK inhibitor, 5-10 mg twice daily. In alopecia areata patients, both lesional scalp punch biopsies and peripheral blood were collected. Both CD4+ and CD8+ T cells were separated by sorting PBMCs. Extracted RNA was reverse transcribed, and the resulting cDNA served as sequencing template. The data were produced by immunoSEQ multiplex PCR, yet TCRdb's version contains in-frame clones alone and is incomplete. The data show around 190,000 clones, around 65% seen once.

The starting material was CD4+ T cells sorted from blood, obtained at week 4, from a patient treated with tofacitinib. This TCR was recovered from a human donor with alopecia areata. The chain couples TRBV7-9 to TRBJ1-4; 11 bases map to TRBD1. CDR3 bases: TGTGCCAGCAGCTTCGGGTTCCCTGGACAGGGGGCAGGAGGTGAAAAACTGTTTTTT. It yields the protein CASSFGFPGQGAGGEKLFF.